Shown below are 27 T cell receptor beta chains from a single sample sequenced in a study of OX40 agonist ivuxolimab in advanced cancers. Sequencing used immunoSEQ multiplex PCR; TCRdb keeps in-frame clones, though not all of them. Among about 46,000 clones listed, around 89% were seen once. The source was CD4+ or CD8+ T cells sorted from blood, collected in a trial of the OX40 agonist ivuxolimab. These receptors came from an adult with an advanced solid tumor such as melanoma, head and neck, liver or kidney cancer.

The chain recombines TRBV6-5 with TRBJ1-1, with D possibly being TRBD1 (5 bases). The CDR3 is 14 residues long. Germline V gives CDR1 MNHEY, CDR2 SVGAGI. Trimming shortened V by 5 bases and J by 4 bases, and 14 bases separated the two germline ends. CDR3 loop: CASSPGGVGTEAFF. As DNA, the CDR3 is TGTGCCAGCAGTCCCGGGGGGGTTGGCACTGAAGCTTTCTTT.

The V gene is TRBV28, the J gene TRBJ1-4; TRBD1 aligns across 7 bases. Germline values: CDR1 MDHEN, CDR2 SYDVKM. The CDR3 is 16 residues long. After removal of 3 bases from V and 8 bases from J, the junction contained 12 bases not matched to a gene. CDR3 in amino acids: CASSLPRTGDGEKLFF. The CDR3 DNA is TGTGCCAGCAGTTTGCCACGCACAGGGGATGGCGAAAAACTGTTTTTT.

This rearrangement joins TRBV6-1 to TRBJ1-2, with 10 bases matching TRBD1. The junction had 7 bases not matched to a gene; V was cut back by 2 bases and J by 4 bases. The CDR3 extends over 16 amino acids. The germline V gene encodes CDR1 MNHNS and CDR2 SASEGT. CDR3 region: CASSEIPGQGIYGYTF. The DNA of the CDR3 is TGTGCCAGCAGTGAAATACCGGGACAGGGGATCTATGGCTACACCTTC.

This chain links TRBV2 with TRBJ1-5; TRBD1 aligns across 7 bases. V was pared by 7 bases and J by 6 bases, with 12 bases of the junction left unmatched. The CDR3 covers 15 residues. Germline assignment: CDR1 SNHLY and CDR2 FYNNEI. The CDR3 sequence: CASTDDRVRGQPQHF. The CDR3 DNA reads TGTGCCAGCACCGACGACAGGGTTAGGGGTCAGCCCCAGCATTTT.

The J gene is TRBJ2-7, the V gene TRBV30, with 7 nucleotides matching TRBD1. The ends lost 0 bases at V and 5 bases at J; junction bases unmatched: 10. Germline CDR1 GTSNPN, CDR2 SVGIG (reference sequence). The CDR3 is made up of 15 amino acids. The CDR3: CAWSVAEGAGHEQYF. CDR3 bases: TGTGCCTGGAGTGTAGCCGAGGGGGCGGGCCACGAGCAGTACTTC.

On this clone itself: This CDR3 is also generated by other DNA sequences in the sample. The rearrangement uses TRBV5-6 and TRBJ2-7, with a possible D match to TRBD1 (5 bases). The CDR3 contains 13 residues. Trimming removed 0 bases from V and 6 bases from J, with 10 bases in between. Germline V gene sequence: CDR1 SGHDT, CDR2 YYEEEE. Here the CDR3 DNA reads TGTGCCAGCAGCTTGGGTGCAGGGCGCGAGCAGTACTTC. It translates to CASSLGAGREQYF.

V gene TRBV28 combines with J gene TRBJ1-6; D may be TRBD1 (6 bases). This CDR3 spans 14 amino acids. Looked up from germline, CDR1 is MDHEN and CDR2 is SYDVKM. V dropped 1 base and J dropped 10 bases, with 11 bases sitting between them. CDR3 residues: CASSLSPGVSPLHF. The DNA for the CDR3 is TGTGCCAGCAGTTTATCCCCAGGGGTCTCACCCCTCCACTTT.

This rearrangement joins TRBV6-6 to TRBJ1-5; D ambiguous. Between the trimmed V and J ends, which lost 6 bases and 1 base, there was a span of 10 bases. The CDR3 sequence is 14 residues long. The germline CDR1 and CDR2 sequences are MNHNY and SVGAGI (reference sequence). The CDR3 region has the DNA TGTGCCAGCAGCCCCGGGAGAAGCAATCAGCCCCAGCATTTT. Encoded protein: CASSPGRSNQPQHF.

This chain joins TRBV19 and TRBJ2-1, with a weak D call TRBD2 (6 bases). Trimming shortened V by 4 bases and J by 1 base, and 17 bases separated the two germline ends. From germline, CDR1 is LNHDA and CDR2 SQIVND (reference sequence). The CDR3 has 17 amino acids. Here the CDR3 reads CASSRSTGTRSYNEQFF. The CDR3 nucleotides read TGTGCCAGTAGTAGATCGACCGGGACTCGATCCTACAATGAGCAGTTCTTC.

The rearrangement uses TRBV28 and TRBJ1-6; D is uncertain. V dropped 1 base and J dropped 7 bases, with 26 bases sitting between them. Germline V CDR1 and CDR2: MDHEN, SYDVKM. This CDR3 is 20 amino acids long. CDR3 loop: CASSLYPGGIRSQKNSPLHF. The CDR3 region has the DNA TGTGCCAGCAGTTTATACCCAGGAGGGATAAGGTCTCAAAAGAATTCACCCCTCCACTTT.

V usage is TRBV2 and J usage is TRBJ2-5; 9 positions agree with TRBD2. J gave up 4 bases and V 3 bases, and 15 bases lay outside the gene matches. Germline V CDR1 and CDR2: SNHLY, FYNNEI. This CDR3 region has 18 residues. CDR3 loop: CASSDTRAGGQWGETQYF. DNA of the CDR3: TGTGCCAGCAGTGATACTAGAGCGGGGGGCCAGTGGGGAGAGACCCAGTACTTC.

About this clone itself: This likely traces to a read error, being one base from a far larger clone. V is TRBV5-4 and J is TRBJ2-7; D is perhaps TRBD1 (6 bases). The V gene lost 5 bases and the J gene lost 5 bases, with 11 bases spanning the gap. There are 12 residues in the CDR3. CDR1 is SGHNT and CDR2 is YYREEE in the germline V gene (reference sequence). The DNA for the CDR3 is TGTGCCAGCAGTTATAACAGGGACGAGCAGTACTTC. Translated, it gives CASSYNRDEQYF.

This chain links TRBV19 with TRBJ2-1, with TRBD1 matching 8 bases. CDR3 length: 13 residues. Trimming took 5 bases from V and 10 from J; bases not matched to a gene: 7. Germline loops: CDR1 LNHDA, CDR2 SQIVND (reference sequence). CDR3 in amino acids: CASSPARGLEQFF. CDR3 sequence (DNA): TGTGCCAGTAGTCCCGCCAGGGGGCTGGAGCAGTTCTTC. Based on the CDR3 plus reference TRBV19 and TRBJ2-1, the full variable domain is DGGITQSPKYLFRKEGQNVTLSCEQNLNHDAMYWYRQDPGQGLRLIYYSQIVNDFQKGDIAEGYSVSREKKESFPLTVTSAQKNPTAFYLCASSPARGLEQFFGPGTRLTVL.

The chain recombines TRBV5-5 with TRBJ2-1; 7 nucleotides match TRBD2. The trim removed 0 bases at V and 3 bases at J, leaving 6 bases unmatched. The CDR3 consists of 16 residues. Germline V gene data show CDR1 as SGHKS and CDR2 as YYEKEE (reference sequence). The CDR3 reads CASSLGPGLDYNEQFF. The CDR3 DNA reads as TGTGCCAGCAGCTTGGGGCCAGGACTAGACTACAATGAGCAGTTCTTC.

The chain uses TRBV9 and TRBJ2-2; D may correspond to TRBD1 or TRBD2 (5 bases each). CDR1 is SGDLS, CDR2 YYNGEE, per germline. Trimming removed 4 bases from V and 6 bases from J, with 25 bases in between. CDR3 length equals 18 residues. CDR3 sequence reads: CASSTPGWGSQEAGELFF. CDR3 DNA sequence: TGTGCCAGCAGCACCCCAGGGTGGGGGAGCCAGGAGGCCGGGGAGCTGTTTTTT.

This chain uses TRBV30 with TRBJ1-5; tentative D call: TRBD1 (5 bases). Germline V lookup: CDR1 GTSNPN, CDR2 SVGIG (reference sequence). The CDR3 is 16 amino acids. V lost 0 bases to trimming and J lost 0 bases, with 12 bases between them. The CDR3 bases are TGTGCCTGGAGTGTACTTGGGGCATATAGCAATCAGCCCCAGCATTTT. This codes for CAWSVLGAYSNQPQHF.

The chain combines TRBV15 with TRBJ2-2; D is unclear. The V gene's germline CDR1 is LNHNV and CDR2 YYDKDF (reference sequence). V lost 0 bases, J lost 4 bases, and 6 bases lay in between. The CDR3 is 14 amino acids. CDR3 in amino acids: CATSRDSFTGELFF. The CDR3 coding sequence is TGTGCCACCAGCAGAGATAGTTTCACCGGGGAGCTGTTTTTT.

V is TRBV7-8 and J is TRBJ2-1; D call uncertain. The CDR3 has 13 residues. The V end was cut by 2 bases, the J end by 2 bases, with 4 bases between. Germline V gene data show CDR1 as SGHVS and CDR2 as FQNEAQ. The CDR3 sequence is CASSLHPYNEQFF. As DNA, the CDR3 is TGTGCCAGCAGCTTACACCCCTACAATGAGCAGTTCTTC.

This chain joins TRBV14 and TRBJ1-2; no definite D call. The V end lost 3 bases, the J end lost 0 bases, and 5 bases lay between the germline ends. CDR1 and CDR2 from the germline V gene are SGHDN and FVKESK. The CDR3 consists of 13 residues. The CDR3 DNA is TGTGCCAGCAGCCAGACGGCTAACTATGGCTACACCTTC. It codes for CASSQTANYGYTF.

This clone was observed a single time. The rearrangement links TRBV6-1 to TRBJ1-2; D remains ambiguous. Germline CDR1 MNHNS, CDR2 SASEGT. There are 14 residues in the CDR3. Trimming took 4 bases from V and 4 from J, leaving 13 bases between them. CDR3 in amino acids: CASSAGGSSYGYTF. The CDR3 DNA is TGTGCCAGCAGTGCTGGCGGATCGTCCTATGGCTACACCTTC.

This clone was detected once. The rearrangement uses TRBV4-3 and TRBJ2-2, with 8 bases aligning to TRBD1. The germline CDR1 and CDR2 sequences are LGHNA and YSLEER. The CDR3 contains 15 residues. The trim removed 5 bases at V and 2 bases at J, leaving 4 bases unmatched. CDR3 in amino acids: CASSSQGANTGELFF. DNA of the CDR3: TGCGCCAGCAGCTCTCAGGGGGCTAACACCGGGGAGCTGTTTTTT.

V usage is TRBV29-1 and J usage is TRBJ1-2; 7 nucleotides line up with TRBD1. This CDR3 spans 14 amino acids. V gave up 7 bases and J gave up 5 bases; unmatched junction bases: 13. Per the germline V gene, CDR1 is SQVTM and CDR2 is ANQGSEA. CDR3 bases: TGCAGCGCTAGGGACAGTCTTGAGGTTTATGGCTACACCTTC. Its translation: CSARDSLEVYGYTF.

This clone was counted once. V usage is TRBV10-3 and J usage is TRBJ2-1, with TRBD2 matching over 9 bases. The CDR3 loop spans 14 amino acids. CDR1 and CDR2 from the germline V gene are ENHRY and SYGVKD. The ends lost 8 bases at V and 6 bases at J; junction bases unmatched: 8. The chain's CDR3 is CAIGREGLSNEQFF. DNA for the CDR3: TGTGCCATCGGGCGGGAGGGCCTTTCCAATGAGCAGTTCTTC.

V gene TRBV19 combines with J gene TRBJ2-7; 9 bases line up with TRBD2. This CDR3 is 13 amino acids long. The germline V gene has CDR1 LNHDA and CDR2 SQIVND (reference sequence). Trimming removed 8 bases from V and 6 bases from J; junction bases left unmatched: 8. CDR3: CASSASGRIEQYF. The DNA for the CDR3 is TGTGCCAGTTCGGCGAGCGGGAGGATCGAGCAGTACTTC.

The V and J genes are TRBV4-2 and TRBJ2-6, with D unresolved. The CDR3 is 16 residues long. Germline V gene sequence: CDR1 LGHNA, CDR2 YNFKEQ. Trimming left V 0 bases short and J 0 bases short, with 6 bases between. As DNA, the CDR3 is TGTGCCAGCAGCCAAGAGGCCCACTCTGGGGCCAACGTCCTGACTTTC. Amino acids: CASSQEAHSGANVLTF.

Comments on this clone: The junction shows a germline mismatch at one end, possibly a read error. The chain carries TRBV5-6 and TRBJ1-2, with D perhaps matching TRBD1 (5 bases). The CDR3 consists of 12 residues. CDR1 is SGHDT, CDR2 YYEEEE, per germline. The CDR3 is CASRPGRLAEAF. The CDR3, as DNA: TGTGCCAGCAGACCAGGGAGGTTGGCAGAGGCCTTC.

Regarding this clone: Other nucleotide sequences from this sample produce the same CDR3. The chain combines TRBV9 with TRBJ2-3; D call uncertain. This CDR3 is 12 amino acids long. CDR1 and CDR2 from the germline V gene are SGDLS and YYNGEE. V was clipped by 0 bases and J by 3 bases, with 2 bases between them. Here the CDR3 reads CASSVGTDTQYF. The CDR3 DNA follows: TGTGCCAGCAGCGTAGGGACAGATACGCAGTATTTT.